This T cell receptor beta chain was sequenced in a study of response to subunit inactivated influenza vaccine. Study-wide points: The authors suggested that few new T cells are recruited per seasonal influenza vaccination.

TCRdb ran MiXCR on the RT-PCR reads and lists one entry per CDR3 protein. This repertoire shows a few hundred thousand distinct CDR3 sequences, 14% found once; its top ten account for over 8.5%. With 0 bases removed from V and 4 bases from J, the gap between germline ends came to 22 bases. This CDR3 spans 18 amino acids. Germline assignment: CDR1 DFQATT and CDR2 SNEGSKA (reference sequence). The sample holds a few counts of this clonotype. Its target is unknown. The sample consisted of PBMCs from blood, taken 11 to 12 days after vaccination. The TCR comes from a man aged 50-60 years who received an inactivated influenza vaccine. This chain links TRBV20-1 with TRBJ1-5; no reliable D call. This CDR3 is CSARDRQDEGFHNQPQHF. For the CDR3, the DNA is TGCAGTGCTAGAGATCGGCAGGACGAGGGATTCCATAATCAGCCCCAGCATTTT.